The 18 T cell receptor beta chains given below trace back to one sample, sequenced in a study of cytomegalovirus exposure and HLA in healthy donors. PCR employed 60 Vbeta and 13 Jbeta primers. The method was immunoSEQ multiplex PCR; TCRdb's version includes in-frame clones alone and lacks a portion of them. Among fewer than 95,000 clones, 85% were seen once, and the ten largest hold 6.5% to 8.5%. Sequences were obtained from PBMCs. These receptors were obtained from a man between 40 and 49 years old in good health and CMV-seropositive.

The sample holds one count of this clone. The V and J genes are TRBV5-6 and TRBJ2-7; unclear D gene. CDR3 length: 12 amino acids. V was shortened by 2 bases and J by 1 base, with 4 bases between the two germline ends. The germline CDR1 and CDR2 sequences are SGHDT and YYEEEE. This CDR3 reads CASSLQSYEQYF. CDR3 DNA sequence: TGTGCCAGCAGCTTACAATCCTACGAGCAGTACTTC. Filled out from reference TRBV5-6 and TRBJ2-7, the complete variable domain reads DAGVTQSPTHLIKTRGQQVTLRCSPKSGHDTVSWYQQALGQGPQFIFQYYEEEERQRGNFPDRFSGHQFPNYSSELNVNALLLGDSALYLCASSLQSYEQYFGPGTRLTVT.

This chain joins TRBV19 and TRBJ2-5, with a possible D match to TRBD2 (6 bases). Trimming left V 6 bases short and J 1 base short, with 9 bases between. Germline V lookup: CDR1 LNHDA, CDR2 SQIVND (reference sequence). The CDR3 is made up of 13 amino acids. The CDR3 region has the DNA TGTGCCAGTAGGGTCGGGGGCCAAGAGACCCAGTACTTC. Translated: CASRVGGQETQYF.

The gene calls are TRBV11-1 and TRBJ2-5; 8 nucleotides line up with TRBD1. The CDR3 is 13 amino acids. The germline V gene has CDR1 SGHAT and CDR2 FQDESV (reference sequence). V lost 5 bases, J lost 5 bases, and 4 bases stayed unmatched. CDR3 region: CASSRDRGETQYF. Written as DNA, the CDR3 is TGTGCCAGCAGCCGCGACAGGGGTGAGACCCAGTACTTC.

This rearrangement joins TRBV6-1 to TRBJ1-6; D is ambiguous. CDR3 length equals 15 residues. Germline V gene sequence: CDR1 MNHNS, CDR2 SASEGT. V was cut by 3 bases and J by 4 bases, with 10 bases left in between. The CDR3 loop is CASSEYGAYNSPLHF. The CDR3 nucleotides read TGTGCCAGCAGTGAGTACGGAGCTTATAATTCACCCCTCCACTTT.

J is TRBJ1-1 and V is TRBV5-8; 7 nucleotides agree with TRBD1. The CDR3 length is 16 residues. J gave up 7 bases and V 1 base, and 13 bases lay outside the gene matches. CDR1 and CDR2 from the germline V gene are SGHTS and YDEGEE. This CDR3 is CASSLRKPGQRFEAFF. The CDR3 nucleotides are TGTGCCAGCAGCTTGCGCAAACCGGGACAGAGATTTGAAGCTTTCTTT.

This clone was counted a few times. The chain recombines TRBV28 with TRBJ2-6; no reliable D call. The CDR3 extends over 16 amino acids. Germline CDR1 is MDHEN and CDR2 is SYDVKM. V dropped 4 bases and J dropped 0 bases, with 10 bases sitting between them. CDR3: CASSSPGGSGANVLTF. The CDR3 region has the DNA TGTGCCAGCAGTTCCCCGGGTGGCTCTGGGGCCAACGTCCTGACTTTC.

This rearrangement joins TRBV5-1 to TRBJ2-2; 9 nucleotides agree with TRBD1. Germline CDR1 is SGHRS and CDR2 is YFSETQ. V shed 1 base, J shed 5 bases, and the junction held 3 bases outside the gene matches. This CDR3 is 15 amino acids long. The CDR3 nucleotides read TGCGCCAGCAGCTTGATACAGGGGGCGACCGGGGAGCTGTTTTTT. Residues: CASSLIQGATGELFF.

The rearrangement links TRBV30 to TRBJ1-1; no clear D. Deletions cut 0 bases from V and 1 base from J, with 9 bases between. CDR3 length: 14 amino acids. Germline V gene sequence: CDR1 GTSNPN, CDR2 SVGIG (reference sequence). For the CDR3, the DNA is TGTGCCTGGAGTGTTATGCGGGCGAACACTGAAGCTTTCTTT. Encoded protein: CAWSVMRANTEAFF.

The chain combines TRBV6-1 with TRBJ2-3, with D possibly being TRBD2 (5 bases). Trimming removed 7 bases at V and 0 bases at J, with 14 bases between. The germline V gene has CDR1 MNHNS and CDR2 SASEGT. The CDR3 has 15 residues. In DNA, the CDR3 is TGTGCCAGCACCAGCCGGGGTTTTAGCACAGATACGCAGTATTTT. Its translation is CASTSRGFSTDTQYF.

V is TRBV11-2 and J is TRBJ1-4; D perhaps matches TRBD1 (5 bases). Deletions cut 5 bases from V and 5 bases from J, with 15 bases between. CDR3 length: 15 amino acids. Germline V gene data show CDR1 as SGHAT and CDR2 as FQNNGV. CDR3 loop: CASSLDRGTNEKLFF. CDR3 sequence (DNA): TGTGCCAGCAGCCTGGACCGGGGGACGAATGAAAAACTGTTTTTT.

The chain recombines TRBV6-1 with TRBJ1-1, with D possibly matching TRBD1 (6 bases). V lost 3 bases to trimming and J lost 1 base, with 18 bases between them. The CDR3 spans 17 residues. Per the germline V gene, CDR1 is MNHNS and CDR2 is SASEGT. Here the CDR3 reads CASSDRGTRAWNTEAFF. The CDR3 region has the DNA TGTGCCAGCAGTGACAGGGGAACCAGGGCCTGGAACACTGAAGCTTTCTTT.

This chain connects TRBV29-1 to TRBJ2-3, with unresolved D. Germline values: CDR1 SQVTM, CDR2 ANQGSEA. Trimming removed 2 bases from V and 6 bases from J, with 9 bases in between. The CDR3 has 12 amino acids. CDR3 bases: TGCAGCGTTGAATCGGTGTCGGATACGCAGTATTTT. This sequence encodes CSVESVSDTQYF.

The genes are TRBV5-1 and TRBJ1-5, with 7 bases lining up with TRBD1. After removal of 4 bases from V and 6 bases from J, the junction contained 7 bases not matched to a gene. The germline V gene has CDR1 SGHRS and CDR2 YFSETQ. CDR3 size: 14 residues. CDR3 protein: CASSLLDRTQPQHF. The DNA for the CDR3 is TGCGCCAGCAGCCTCCTGGACAGGACTCAGCCCCAGCATTTT.

This rearrangement joins TRBV13 to TRBJ1-2; 9 bases are shared with TRBD1. The CDR3 has 14 residues. Trimming removed 2 bases from V and 7 bases from J; junction bases left unmatched: 5. Per germline, CDR1 PRHDT and CDR2 FYEKMQ (reference sequence). The CDR3, as DNA: TGTGCCAGCAGCTTACCCGGACAGGGGCCTGGCTACACCTTC. Translation gives CASSLPGQGPGYTF.

With regard to this clone: The sample contains more than one DNA sequence encoding this CDR3. The chain couples TRBV11-2 to TRBJ1-1; 8 nucleotides match TRBD1. The CDR3 loop spans 11 amino acids. Looked up from germline, CDR1 is SGHAT and CDR2 is FQNNGV. V gave up 7 bases and J gave up 12 bases; unmatched junction bases: 7. For the CDR3, the DNA is TGTGCCAGCACTGTGGACAGGGAGACTTTCTTT. Translation gives CASTVDRETFF.

The chain has TRBV29-1 and TRBJ2-1, with 7 positions matching TRBD2. This CDR3 comprises 14 residues. Trimming cost V 7 bases and J 1 base; bases outside gene matches: 7. Germline V CDR1 and CDR2: SQVTM, ANQGSEA. CDR3 in amino acids: CSATGGISYNEQFF. The DNA of the CDR3 is TGCAGCGCCACGGGGGGTATATCCTACAATGAGCAGTTCTTC.

This chain uses TRBV9 with TRBJ2-1, with TRBD2 matching over 9 bases. V was clipped by 0 bases and J by 3 bases; unmatched bases: 4. The V gene's germline CDR1 is SGDLS and CDR2 YYNGEE. CDR3 length equals 16 residues. This CDR3 reads CASSVEGSGSYNEQFF. CDR3 in DNA: TGTGCCAGCAGCGTAGAGGGTAGCGGGAGCTACAATGAGCAGTTCTTC.

The V gene is TRBV2, the J gene TRBJ1-1, with 9 bases that match TRBD1. The CDR3 consists of 15 residues. The germline V gene encodes CDR1 SNHLY and CDR2 FYNNEI. Trimming cost V 7 bases and J 1 base; bases outside gene matches: 7. The DNA of the CDR3 is TGTGCCAGCACCTCGGACAGGGGCGGGAACACTGAAGCTTTCTTT. Translated: CASTSDRGGNTEAFF. Combining the CDR3 with reference TRBV2 and TRBJ1-1 gives the whole variable domain EPEVTQTPSHQVTQMGQEVILRCVPISNHLYFYWYRQILGQKVEFLVSFYNNEISEKSEIFDDQFSVERPDGSNFTLKIRSTKLEDSAMYFCASTSDRGGNTEAFFGQGTRLTVV.